This T cell receptor (beta chain) was observed in a study of vaccination and CD4 T cells after COVID-19. Overall study: As a positive control, some control cultures were given a CEFX pool, while others were given an HIV-1 Nef pool or no peptide.

Turning to this clonotype: Its target is unknown.

The CDR3 is 15 amino acids. Trimming stripped 4 bases from V and 1 base from J, with 12 bases between. Germline CDR1 reads SGHNT; CDR2 reads YYREEE (reference sequence). Treatment described: approximately nine-day PBMC culture with coronavirus spike peptide pools or control peptides (ViraFEST assay). Researchers used the Oncomine TCR Beta short-read assay to sequence DNA from cultured CD4+ T cells. From the PCR reads, TCRdb called clonotypes with MiXCR, one entry per CDR3 protein. The table lists under 20,000 distinct CDR3 sequences, 42% of them singletons. This sequence joins TRBV5-4 and TRBJ1-3; no definite D call. The sequence was collected from a human donor with COVID-19. The specimen sequenced was cultured CD4+ T cells from blood. The CDR3 here is CASSPGGVSGNTIYF. For the CDR3, the DNA is TGTGCCAGCAGCCCCGGTGGGGTATCTGGAAACACCATATATTTT.